Below are 26 T cell receptor beta chains sequenced from a single sample in a study of T cell changes during pregnancy in multiple sclerosis. Here immunoSEQ multiplex PCR was the method, and the copy in TCRdb shows in-frame clones only, minus some. This sample has 88,000 or so clones, with 92% found just once. The starting material was peripheral blood, obtained before pregnancy. The source is a female donor with multiple sclerosis, enrolled in a pregnancy study.

In its sample, this clone was seen a few times. The V call is TRBV2, the J call TRBJ1-6; 7 bases agree with TRBD1. Germline V CDR1 and CDR2: SNHLY, FYNNEI. V shed 4 bases and J 5 bases; nucleotides not matched to a gene: 5. The CDR3 extends over 15 amino acids. CDR3 in amino acids: CASSGQGMDNSPLHF. The CDR3 bases are TGTGCCAGCAGTGGACAGGGAATGGATAATTCACCCCTCCACTTT.

This clone was detected only once. The chain combines TRBV18 with TRBJ2-7; the match to TRBD1 covers 8 bases. This CDR3 comprises 15 residues. The V and J ends lost 1 base and 0 bases, in that order; junction bases with no gene match: 2. Germline CDR1 and CDR2: KGHSH and LQKENI. As DNA, the CDR3 is TGTGCCAGCTCACCACGGACAGGGCCCTCCTACGAGCAGTACTTC. It codes for CASSPRTGPSYEQYF.

This clone has a single count. The chain employs TRBV5-1 and TRBJ2-7; 7 nucleotides align to TRBD1. The CDR3 has 16 amino acids. V lost 3 bases, J lost 4 bases, and 13 bases stayed unmatched. Per the germline V gene, CDR1 is SGHRS and CDR2 is YFSETQ. This CDR3 reads CASSSGPGTERYEQYF. The CDR3 DNA reads TGCGCCAGCAGCTCGGGCCCCGGGACAGAACGTTACGAGCAGTACTTC. The whole variable domain, filled in from reference TRBV5-1 and TRBJ2-7, reads KAGVTQTPRYLIKTRGQQVTLSCSPISGHRSVSWYQQTPGQGLQFLFEYFSETQRNKGNFPGRFSGRQFSNSRSEMNVSTLELGDSALYLCASSSGPGTERYEQYFGPGTRLTVT.

This clone has only a few counts. CDR3 DNA: TGTGCCAGCATGGAGCGGGGCAATCAGCCCCAGCATTTT. As protein: CASMERGNQPQHF. This chain uses TRBV6-1 with TRBJ1-5, with unresolved D. Germline CDR1 is MNHNS and CDR2 is SASEGT. The CDR3 extends over 13 amino acids. Trimming removed 7 bases at V and 2 bases at J, with 9 bases between.

This chain links TRBV30 with TRBJ1-6; D unresolved. The V end lost 4 bases, the J end lost 0 bases, and 16 bases lay between the germline ends. Looked up from germline, CDR1 is GTSNPN and CDR2 is SVGIG (reference sequence). The CDR3 is 17 amino acids. The CDR3 DNA reads as TGTGCCTGGACGCCAGGTAGTGGAAGCTCCTATAATTCACCCCTCCACTTT. It yields the protein CAWTPGSGSSYNSPLHF.

The chain carries TRBV19 and TRBJ1-6; D might be TRBD1 (6 bases). Trimming left V 5 bases short and J 6 bases short, with 20 bases between. This CDR3 contains 17 residues. From germline, CDR1 is LNHDA and CDR2 SQIVND (reference sequence). CDR3 sequence reads: CASSAFPDRFANSPLHF. CDR3 nucleotide sequence: TGTGCCAGTAGTGCATTTCCCGACAGGTTTGCTAATTCACCCCTCCACTTT.

The rearrangement uses TRBV6-5 and TRBJ1-1; 8 nucleotides agree with TRBD1. V lost 7 bases and J lost 5; bases outside the gene matches: 3. Looked up from germline, CDR1 is MNHEY and CDR2 is SVGAGI. The CDR3 length is 12 residues. The CDR3 region is CASTTGGTEAFF. The CDR3 DNA sequence: TGTGCCAGCACAACAGGGGGGACTGAAGCTTTCTTT.

This chain links TRBV6-5 with TRBJ2-7; D is perhaps TRBD2 (7 bases). V dropped 2 bases and J dropped 3 bases, with 11 bases sitting between them. CDR1 and CDR2 (germline): MNHEY, SVGAGI. This CDR3 region has 14 residues. CDR3 loop: CASSYGGGGYEQYF. In nucleotides, the CDR3 is TGTGCCAGCAGTTACGGCGGGGGCGGCTACGAGCAGTACTTC.

The chain uses TRBV25-1 and TRBJ2-3; D may be TRBD2 (6 bases). This CDR3 contains 13 residues. Per germline, CDR1 MGHDK and CDR2 SYGVNS. V was clipped by 6 bases and J by 10 bases, with 17 bases between them. CDR3 in amino acids: CASSGGAPGAQYF. CDR3 in DNA: TGTGCCAGCAGCGGGGGAGCCCCAGGAGCGCAGTATTTT.

This chain links TRBV7-8 with TRBJ1-2, with D possibly matching TRBD1 (6 bases). Trimming took off 1 base at V and 0 bases at J, with 6 bases between the two ends. Germline-derived CDR1 and CDR2 are SGHVS and FQNEAQ. CDR3 length: 14 residues. CDR3 bases: TGTGCCAGCAGCTTAGGGACAGCTAACTATGGCTACACCTTC. Amino acids: CASSLGTANYGYTF.

This chain joins TRBV18 and TRBJ1-4; a possible D gene is TRBD1 (6 bases). Trimming took 4 bases from V and 7 from J, leaving 19 bases between them. Germline values: CDR1 KGHSH, CDR2 LQKENI. The CDR3 runs to 16 residues. The CDR3 here is CASSLRGGGLVEKLFF. CDR3 in DNA: TGTGCCAGCTCACTAAGAGGCGGGGGCCTGGTTGAAAAACTGTTTTTT.

This chain uses TRBV27 with TRBJ2-1; TRBD2 might be the D (6 bases). CDR3 length: 16 amino acids. Germline V lookup: CDR1 MNHEY, CDR2 SMNVEV (reference sequence). Trimming took 7 bases from V and 7 from J, leaving 23 bases between them. CDR3 DNA sequence: TGTGCCAGCATCCCCTTTGGAGGGGCGACGCAGAATGAGCAGTTCTTC. Its protein is CASIPFGGATQNEQFF.

V and J are TRBV6-6 and TRBJ2-5; 7 nucleotides match TRBD1. Germline-derived CDR1 and CDR2 are MNHNY and SVGAGI (reference sequence). CDR3 size: 13 residues. V shed 5 bases, J shed 1 base, and the junction held 1 base outside the gene matches. The CDR3 nucleotides are TGTGCCAGCAGTGGGGACAGCCAAGAGACCCAGTACTTC. It codes for CASSGDSQETQYF.

The chain is built from TRBV6-1 and TRBJ2-3; perhaps TRBD2 as D (7 bases). The CDR3 is 13 residues long. Germline V gives CDR1 MNHNS, CDR2 SASEGT. V was trimmed by 9 bases and J by 2 bases, leaving 12 bases between them. CDR3 sequence (DNA): TGTGCCAGAAGGGGGGGTTACACAGATACGCAGTATTTT. This sequence encodes CARRGGYTDTQYF.

This chain uses TRBV9 with TRBJ1-2; 7 bases fit TRBD1. This CDR3 comprises 15 residues. Germline V gene data show CDR1 as SGDLS and CDR2 as YYNGEE. V lost 2 bases to trimming and J lost 7 bases; unmatched junction nucleotides: 11. The CDR3 sequence: CASSVNTGVEGGYTF. CDR3 DNA sequence: TGTGCCAGCAGCGTCAACACAGGGGTAGAGGGTGGCTACACCTTC.

The rearrangement joins TRBV19 to TRBJ2-1; D gene unclear. CDR3 length: 15 residues. Trimming removed 5 bases at V and 0 bases at J, with 11 bases between. CDR1 and CDR2 (germline): LNHDA, SQIVND (reference sequence). For the CDR3, the DNA is TGTGCCAGTAGTGTCGTATGGAGCTCCTACAATGAGCAGTTCTTC. Its translation is CASSVVWSSYNEQFF.

This clone was seen just once. The chain carries TRBV10-3 and TRBJ2-5, with TRBD2 matching over 9 bases. CDR1 is ENHRY, CDR2 SYGVKD, per germline. The CDR3 consists of 15 residues. Unmatched junction bases numbered 13, after V lost 10 bases and J lost 4 bases. The CDR3: CATMGLTSGIETQYF. As DNA, the CDR3 is TGTGCCACCATGGGGTTGACTAGCGGAATAGAGACCCAGTACTTC.

The chain employs TRBV7-8 and TRBJ2-1, with 14 bases matching TRBD2. This CDR3 spans 16 amino acids. Germline lookup yields CDR1 SGHVS and CDR2 FQNEAQ. Trimming at V came to 3 bases and at J to 8 bases, leaving 6 bases not matched to a gene. As DNA, the CDR3 is TGTGCCAGCAGCTTTGAGACTAGCGGGGGGGTTTATGAGCAGTTCTTC. It translates to CASSFETSGGVYEQFF.

The gene calls are TRBV20-1 and TRBJ1-3; the D is unclear. The germline V and J ends were trimmed by 8 bases and 4 bases, with 9 bases remaining between them. Germline values: CDR1 DFQATT, CDR2 SNEGSKA (reference sequence). The CDR3 extends over 11 amino acids. CDR3 DNA sequence: TGCAGTCAACAACAGGGAAACACCATATATTTT. This gives the protein CSQQQGNTIYF.

The chain uses TRBV5-6 and TRBJ2-7; D not resolved. This CDR3 comprises 12 residues. The germline CDR1 and CDR2 sequences are SGHDT and YYEEEE. Trimming cost V 2 bases and J 4 bases, with 7 bases left between them. CDR3 nucleotides: TGTGCCAGCAGCTTTAGTACGTACGAGCAGTACTTC. Its protein product is CASSFSTYEQYF.

The V call is TRBV5-8, the J call TRBJ1-2; D is uncertain. Per germline, CDR1 SGHTS and CDR2 YDEGEE. There are 16 residues in the CDR3. V lost 0 bases and J 4 bases, leaving 16 bases between the germline ends. Written as DNA, the CDR3 is TGTGCCAGCAGCTTGGCCCTCCCAGAGGGCGCCTATGGCTACACCTTC. Amino acid sequence: CASSLALPEGAYGYTF.

J is TRBJ2-7 and V is TRBV30, with D perhaps matching TRBD2 (5 bases). Germline CDR1 GTSNPN, CDR2 SVGIG (reference sequence). V dropped 3 bases and J dropped 0 bases, with 15 bases sitting between them. The CDR3 extends over 15 amino acids. Here the CDR3 DNA reads TGTGCCTGGAGGCTAGCTAATTTCCCCTCCTACGAGCAGTACTTC. It codes for CAWRLANFPSYEQYF.

This clone was picked up a small number of times. The gene calls are TRBV6-4 and TRBJ2-2, with D unresolved. The CDR3 is made up of 12 amino acids. The V and J ends lost 3 bases and 6 bases respectively, with 5 bases between them. Germline values: CDR1 MRHNA, CDR2 SNTAGT. The CDR3 protein is CASSDQAGELFF. The DNA for the CDR3 is TGTGCCAGCAGTGATCAGGCCGGGGAGCTGTTTTTT.

This chain connects TRBV25-1 to TRBJ1-2; TRBD1 matches at 7 bases. The CDR3 runs to 13 residues. V lost 6 bases to trimming and J lost 4 bases; unmatched junction nucleotides: 5. Germline lookup yields CDR1 MGHDK and CDR2 SYGVNS. In nucleotides, the CDR3 is TGTGCCAGCAGAGCTACAGGGGCCTATGGCTACACCTTC. Translating it yields CASRATGAYGYTF.

The V call is TRBV13, the J call TRBJ2-2; D possibly corresponds to TRBD2 (5 bases). The CDR3 extends over 14 amino acids. Germline assignment: CDR1 PRHDT and CDR2 FYEKMQ (reference sequence). The germline V and J ends were trimmed by 5 bases and 4 bases, with 11 bases remaining between them. CDR3 amino acids: CASSRLRGTGELFF. The CDR3 nucleotides are TGTGCCAGCAGCCGGCTTCGGGGCACCGGGGAGCTGTTTTTT.

This chain uses TRBV4-1 with TRBJ2-1; D remains unclear. The V gene lost 3 bases and the J gene lost 0 bases, with 12 bases spanning the gap. The CDR3 runs 16 residues. The V gene's germline CDR1 is MGHRA and CDR2 YSYEKL. This CDR3 reads CASSQPARSSYNEQFF. DNA for the CDR3: TGCGCCAGCAGCCAGCCCGCAAGGAGCTCCTACAATGAGCAGTTCTTC.